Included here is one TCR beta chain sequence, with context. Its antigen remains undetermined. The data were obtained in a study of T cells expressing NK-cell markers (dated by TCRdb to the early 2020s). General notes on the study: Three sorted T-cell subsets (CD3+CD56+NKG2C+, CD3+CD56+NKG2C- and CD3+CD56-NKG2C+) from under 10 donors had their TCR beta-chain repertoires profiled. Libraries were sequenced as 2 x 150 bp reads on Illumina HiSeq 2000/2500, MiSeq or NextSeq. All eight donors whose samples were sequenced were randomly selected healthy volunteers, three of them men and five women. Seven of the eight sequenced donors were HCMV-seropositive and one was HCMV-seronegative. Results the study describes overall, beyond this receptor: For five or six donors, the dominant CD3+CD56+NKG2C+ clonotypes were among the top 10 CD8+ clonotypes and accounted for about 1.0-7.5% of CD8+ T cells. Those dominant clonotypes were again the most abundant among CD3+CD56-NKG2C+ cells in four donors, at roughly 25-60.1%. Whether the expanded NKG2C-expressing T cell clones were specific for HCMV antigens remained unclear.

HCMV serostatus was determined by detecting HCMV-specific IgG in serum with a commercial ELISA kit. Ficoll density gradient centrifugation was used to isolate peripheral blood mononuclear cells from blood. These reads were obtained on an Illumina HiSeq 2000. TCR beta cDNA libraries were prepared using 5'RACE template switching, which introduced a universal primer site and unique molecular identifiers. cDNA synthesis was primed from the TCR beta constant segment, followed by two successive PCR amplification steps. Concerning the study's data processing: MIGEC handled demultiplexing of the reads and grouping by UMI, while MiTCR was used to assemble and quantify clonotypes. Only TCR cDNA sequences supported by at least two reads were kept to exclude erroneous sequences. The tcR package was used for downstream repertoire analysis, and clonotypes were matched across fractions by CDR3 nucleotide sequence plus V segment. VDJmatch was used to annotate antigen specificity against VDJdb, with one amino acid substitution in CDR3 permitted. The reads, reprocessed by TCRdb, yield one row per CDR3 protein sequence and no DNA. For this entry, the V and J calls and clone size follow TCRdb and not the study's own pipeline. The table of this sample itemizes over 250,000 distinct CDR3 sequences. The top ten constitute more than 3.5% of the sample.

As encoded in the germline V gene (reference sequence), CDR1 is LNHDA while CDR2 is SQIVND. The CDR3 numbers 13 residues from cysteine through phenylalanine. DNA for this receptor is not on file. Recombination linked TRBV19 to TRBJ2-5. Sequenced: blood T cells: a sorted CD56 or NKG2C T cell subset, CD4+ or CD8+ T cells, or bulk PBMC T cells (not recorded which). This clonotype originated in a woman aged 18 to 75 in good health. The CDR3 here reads CASSIDRTLSQYF.